This record covers a single TCR beta chain. Its antigen is currently unknown. The sample comes from a study of stem cell transplantation in POMP-related autoinflammatory disease. Study outcomes and limitations: A trend toward lower repertoire diversity and greater clonality appeared in every analyzed T-cell subset of PRAID patients. Fewer unique TRB V-J gene pairings were identified in patients with PRAID.

TCRdb's copy holds only in-frame clones and misses some; the assay was immunoSEQ multiplex PCR. The sample records 25,000 to 40,000 clones, approximately 86% being singletons. The V gene's germline CDR1 is MNHNY and CDR2 SVGAGI (reference sequence). CDR3 length equals 15 residues. V lost 0 bases and J lost 8, with 13 bases in between. The chain links TRBV6-6 to TRBJ1-4, with D perhaps matching TRBD1 (5 bases). The TCR comes from a human donor with POMP-related autoinflammation and immune dysregulation (PRAID). The specimen comprised CD4+ T cells from PBMCs, sampled before stem cell transplantation. DNA of the CDR3: TGTGCCAGCAGTTACTCGACCGGGGGTTTGGAAAAACTGTTTTTT. Translating it yields CASSYSTGGLEKLFF.